The sequence of this T cell receptor (beta chain) was determined in a study of T cells after yellow fever vaccination (dated by TCRdb to about 2019). Background on the whole study: The SMART-Seq v4 Ultra Low Input RNA kit was used to prepare libraries from fractions with low cell numbers. To track T-cell clones before and after primary and booster YFV17D yellow fever vaccination, bulk TCR alpha and beta repertoires were sequenced longitudinally. Two healthy male donors made up the cohort, one aged 18 to 29 years and the other aged 30 to 40 years. Blood samples were taken at several timepoints before and after primary and secondary immunization, and bulk PBMC replicates and cell subsets were isolated.

Reading the label with the study, this specimen's treatment or condition is: live attenuated yellow fever vaccine strain. At each blood-draw timepoint, two biological replicates of bulk PBMCs were collected. A standard Ficoll-Paque protocol was used to isolate PBMCs from peripheral blood. TriZol was used to extract RNA from bulk PBMCs, from CD4 and CD8 fractions, and from dextramer-positive and dextramer-negative fractions. TCR cDNA was synthesized by 5'RACE template switching, which introduced a universal primer site and unique molecular identifiers. Priming of cDNA synthesis was performed from both the TCR alpha and TCR beta constant segments. Library amplification involved two PCR steps, and the second step added sample barcodes and sequencing adapters. Sequencing of libraries was done on Illumina HiSeq 2500 (2x100 bp) or NovaSeq (2x150 bp). Concerning the study's data processing: MIGEC handled demultiplexing of reads and collapsing into UMI consensus sequences, while MiXCR performed V(D)J alignment. Vaccine-responding clonotypes were defined with edgeR using replicate PBMC samples, requiring FDR below 0.01 and a log2 fold change above 5 up to day 15. Bulk clonotypes were assigned CD4 or CD8 identity according to which sequenced CD4 or CD8 repertoire held them at higher abundance. TCRdb reprocessed the public reads (quality trimming at Q25 with fastp, clone calling with MiXCR) and kept in-frame beta chains. Every entry covers one CDR3 protein and lists the most common genes and DNA from its rows. The V and J calls, along with clone size, are taken from TCRdb and not from the paper's own processing. The sample table contains approximately 300,000 distinct CDR3 sequences; only one count was recorded for around 6.8% of them. Over 15% of the sample is held by the ten biggest clonotypes.

This clonotype has only a few counts. The antigen it recognizes is unknown. No much larger clonotype is one base removed from it; base qualities were not supplied. General study outcomes and caveats: Most clones expanded after primary vaccination were re-detected after the booster (96% of CD4 and approximately 85% of CD8), suggesting broad memory maintenance. Compared with the primary T-cell response, the secondary T-cell response was faster but weaker, reaching its peak on day 5 rather than on day 15. The study included only two donors, which limits how far the findings can be generalized. A small share of clonotypes occurred in both CD4 and CD8 compartments, likely arising from convergent recombination. FACS-sorted repertoires could contain abundant contaminating clonotypes from the bulk population, so computational filtering was required.

Its CDR3 holds 15 amino acids, cysteine through phenylalanine. CDR3 DNA only is kept here, 45 bases in frame from base 1. Trimming takes 8 bases from V and 8 bases from J, and the germline ends sit 19 bases apart. CDR1 and CDR2, per the germline V gene, are MDHEN and SYDVKM. This clonotype originated in a man between 18 and 29 years old who received the YFV17D yellow fever vaccine. The chain is assembled from TRBV28 and TRBJ2-6, with no confident D gene call. This specimen was PBMCs, taken roughly 47 days after the first yellow fever vaccination. The CDR3 sequence is CASQKGLQSTNVLTF. The nucleotides read TGTGCCAGCCAAAAGGGTCTCCAGAGTACCAACGTCCTGACTTTC.